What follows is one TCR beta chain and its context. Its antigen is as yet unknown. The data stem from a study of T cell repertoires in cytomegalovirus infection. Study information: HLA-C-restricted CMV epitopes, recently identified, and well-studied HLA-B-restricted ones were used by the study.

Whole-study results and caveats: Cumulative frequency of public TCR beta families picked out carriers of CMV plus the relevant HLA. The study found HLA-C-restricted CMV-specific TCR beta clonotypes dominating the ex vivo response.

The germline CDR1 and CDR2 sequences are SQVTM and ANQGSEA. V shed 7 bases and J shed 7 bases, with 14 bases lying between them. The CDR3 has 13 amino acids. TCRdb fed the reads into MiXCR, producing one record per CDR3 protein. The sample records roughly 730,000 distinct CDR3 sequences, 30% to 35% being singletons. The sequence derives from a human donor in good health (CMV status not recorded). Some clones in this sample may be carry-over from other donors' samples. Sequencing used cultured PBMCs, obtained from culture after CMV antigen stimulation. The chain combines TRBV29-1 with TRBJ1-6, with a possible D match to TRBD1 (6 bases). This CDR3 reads CSAKQGENSPLHF. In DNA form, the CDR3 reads TGCAGCGCTAAACAGGGTGAGAATTCACCCCTCCACTTT.